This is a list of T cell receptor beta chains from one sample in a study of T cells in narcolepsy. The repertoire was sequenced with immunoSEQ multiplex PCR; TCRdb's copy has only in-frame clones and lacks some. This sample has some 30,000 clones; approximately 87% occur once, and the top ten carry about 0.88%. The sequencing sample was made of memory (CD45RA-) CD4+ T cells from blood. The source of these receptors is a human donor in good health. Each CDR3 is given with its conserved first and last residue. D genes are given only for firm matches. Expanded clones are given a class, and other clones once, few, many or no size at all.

DNA: TGTGCCAGCATTTCCCGCTCCGGGGATGTGAACACTGAAGCTTTCTTT
CDR3: CASISRSGDVNTEAFF
J: TRBJ1-1
size: .
V: TRBV5-6
length: 16
D: .

DNA: TGTGCCAGTAGTCCCCTGACAGGGTTGTCCTACAATGAGCAGTTCTTC
CDR3: CASSPLTGLSYNEQFF
J: TRBJ2-1
size: .
V: TRBV19
length: 16
D: TRBD1

DNA: TGTGCCAGTAGTTTCGCAGGAACGGGGGCCAACGTCCTGACTTTC
CDR3: CASSFAGTGANVLTF
J: TRBJ2-6
size: .
V: TRBV19
length: 15
D: .

DNA: TGTGCCAGCAGCCCCGGGACAGTGGAGGAGACCCAGTACTTC
CDR3: CASSPGTVEETQYF
J: TRBJ2-5
size: .
V: TRBV5-4
length: 14
D: TRBD1

DNA: TGTGCCAGCTCAGGTGTCGGAGAGACCCAGTACTTC
CDR3: CASSGVGETQYF
J: TRBJ2-5
size: .
V: TRBV18
length: 12
D: .

DNA: TGTGCCACCAGCGCCCCGGGCGGAAGGTACCAAGAGACCCAGTACTTC
CDR3: CATSAPGGRYQETQYF
J: TRBJ2-5
size: .
V: TRBV15
length: 16
D: .

DNA: TGCACCAGCAGCCACCAAACTCGGGACCCAAACACAGATACGCAGTATTTT
CDR3: CTSSHQTRDPNTDTQYF
J: TRBJ2-3
size: .
V: TRBV1
length: 17
D: .

DNA: TGTGCCAGCAGCTACCGGGGGGGGACGGCAGATACGCAGTATTTT
CDR3: CASSYRGGTADTQYF
J: TRBJ2-3
size: .
V: TRBV7-2
length: 15
D: TRBD2

DNA: TGTGCCAGCAGCTTTCGCGGCTTGATCGCAGATACGCAGTATTTT
CDR3: CASSFRGLIADTQYF
J: TRBJ2-3
size: once
V: TRBV11-2
length: 15
D: .

DNA: TGTGCCAGCAGTGAAGGATTAGGGGCCGGATACTATGGCTACACCTTC
CDR3: CASSEGLGAGYYGYTF
J: TRBJ1-2
size: .
V: TRBV2
length: 16
D: .

DNA: TGTGCCAGCAGATCGCAGGGAAATAATTCACCCCTCCACTTT
CDR3: CASRSQGNNSPLHF
J: TRBJ1-6
size: .
V: TRBV7-2
length: 14
D: .

DNA: TGTGCCTGGAGTGTAAAAACTGAAGCTTTCTTT
CDR3: CAWSVKTEAFF
J: TRBJ1-1
size: .
V: TRBV30
length: 11
D: .

DNA: TGTGCCAGCAGCACGGCCGGGAGGGGGAATGAGCAGTTCTTC
CDR3: CASSTAGRGNEQFF
J: TRBJ2-1
size: .
V: TRBV7-3
length: 14
D: TRBD2

DNA: TGTGCCAGCAGGACTAGGAATTGGAATGAGCAGTTCTTC
CDR3: CASRTRNWNEQFF
J: TRBJ2-1
size: .
V: TRBV28
length: 13
D: .

DNA: TGTGCCTGGGGTGACAGGGGAGGGGATGAAAAACTGTTTTTT
CDR3: CAWGDRGGDEKLFF
J: TRBJ1-4
size: .
V: TRBV30
length: 14
D: TRBD1

DNA: TGCGCCAGCAGCTTAAGAGGGGAGGCCTACGAGCAGTACTTC
CDR3: CASSLRGEAYEQYF
J: TRBJ2-7
size: .
V: TRBV5-1
length: 14
D: .

DNA: TGCGCCAGCAGCTTGGCACTGTTTAATTCACCCCTCCACTTT
CDR3: CASSLALFNSPLHF
J: TRBJ1-6
size: .
V: TRBV5-1
length: 14
D: .

DNA: TGTGCCAGCAGTCTCTCTACGGGAAGCCACGAGCAGTTCTTC
CDR3: CASSLSTGSHEQFF
J: TRBJ2-1
size: .
V: TRBV6-5
length: 14
D: .

DNA: TGTGCCAGCAGCTTAGCCGCTTCTGGGGCCAACGTCCTGACTTTC
CDR3: CASSLAASGANVLTF
J: TRBJ2-6
size: once
V: TRBV7-9
length: 15
D: .

DNA: TGCAGTGCACATTCGAACACTGAAGCTTTCTTT
CDR3: CSAHSNTEAFF
J: TRBJ1-1
size: .
V: TRBV20-1
length: 11
D: .

DNA: TGTGCCAGCAGCTTAAATAGAAGGGGTGATGCTTTCTTT
CDR3: CASSLNRRGDAFF
J: TRBJ1-1
size: .
V: TRBV7-2
length: 13
D: .

DNA: TGTGCCAGCAGCGTAGTGGCTAGCGGACGACTAGATACGCAGTATTTT
CDR3: CASSVVASGRLDTQYF
J: TRBJ2-3
size: .
V: TRBV9
length: 16
D: TRBD2

DNA: TGTGCCAGCAGCTTAGATGGGTATAATTCACCCCTCCACTTT
CDR3: CASSLDGYNSPLHF
J: TRBJ1-6
size: .
V: TRBV7-3
length: 14
D: .

DNA: TGTGCCAGCAGCGTAGGGGGCGCACTCGACGAGCAGTACTTC
CDR3: CASSVGGALDEQYF
J: TRBJ2-7
size: once
V: TRBV9
length: 14
D: .

DNA: TGTGCCAGCAGCGGGAGCGGGTATGGCTACACCTTC
CDR3: CASSGSGYGYTF
J: TRBJ1-2
size: .
V: TRBV7-9
length: 12
D: .

DNA: TGCGCCAGCAAAGGAATCAGCACAGATACGCAGTATTTT
CDR3: CASKGISTDTQYF
J: TRBJ2-3
size: .
V: TRBV4-3
length: 13
D: .

DNA: TGTGCCTGGAGTGGGACAGGGAGGTGGCAGTTCTTC
CDR3: CAWSGTGRWQFF
J: TRBJ2-1
size: .
V: TRBV30
length: 12
D: TRBD1

DNA: TGTGCCTGGAGTATATCGAACACTGAAGCTTTCTTT
CDR3: CAWSISNTEAFF
J: TRBJ1-1
size: .
V: TRBV30
length: 12
D: .

DNA: TGTGCCAGCACCCCGGGGACAGCTTACGAGCAGTACTTC
CDR3: CASTPGTAYEQYF
J: TRBJ2-7
size: few
V: TRBV6-5
length: 13
D: TRBD1

DNA: TGTGCCAGCAGCTTGGTAGCGAACACTGAAGCTTTCTTT
CDR3: CASSLVANTEAFF
J: TRBJ1-1
size: .
V: TRBV5-5
length: 13
D: .

DNA: TGTGCCAGCAGAGCACAGGGGCGGGCAGAGACCCAGTACTTC
CDR3: CASRAQGRAETQYF
J: TRBJ2-5
size: once
V: TRBV6-1
length: 14
D: TRBD1

DNA: TGTGCCAGCAGTCCCTCCCGGACGAGGGGAAACACCATATATTTT
CDR3: CASSPSRTRGNTIYF
J: TRBJ1-3
size: .
V: TRBV6-6
length: 15
D: .

DNA: TGCGCCAGCAGCCAATATTACCTAGCGGGTATAAATGAGCAGTTCTTC
CDR3: CASSQYYLAGINEQFF
J: TRBJ2-1
size: .
V: TRBV4-3
length: 16
D: TRBD2

DNA: TGTGCCAGCAGCCCGGTCATATTGTCGACCCCAGGCTATGGCTACACCTTC
CDR3: CASSPVILSTPGYGYTF
J: TRBJ1-2
size: .
V: TRBV7-8
length: 17
D: .

DNA: TGTGCCAGCAGACTGAGCTCTGGGGCCAACGTCCTGACTTTC
CDR3: CASRLSSGANVLTF
J: TRBJ2-6
size: .
V: TRBV6-5
length: 14
D: .

DNA: TGCAGCGTTGAAGGCCGGGACAGCCGTTCTGGGGCCAACGTCCTGACTTTC
CDR3: CSVEGRDSRSGANVLTF
J: TRBJ2-6
size: .
V: TRBV29-1
length: 17
D: TRBD1

DNA: TGTGCCAGCAGTAGACTTGCAACTAATGAAAAACTGTTTTTT
CDR3: CASSRLATNEKLFF
J: TRBJ1-4
size: .
V: TRBV6-5
length: 14
D: .

DNA: TGTGCCAGCCGTCCACAGACCTACGAGCAGTACTTC
CDR3: CASRPQTYEQYF
J: TRBJ2-7
size: once
V: TRBV2
length: 12
D: .

DNA: TGTGCCAGCAGTTTAAGGTCTGGGGCCAACGTCCTGACTTTC
CDR3: CASSLRSGANVLTF
J: TRBJ2-6
size: .
V: TRBV27
length: 14
D: .

DNA: TGTGCCACCAGCAGAGATACAGGGGGCGCGGTAGATACGCAGTATTTT
CDR3: CATSRDTGGAVDTQYF
J: TRBJ2-3
size: once
V: TRBV15
length: 16
D: TRBD1

DNA: TGTGCCATCAGTGAGTCGATCCGACAGAACACCGGGGAGCTGTTTTTT
CDR3: CAISESIRQNTGELFF
J: TRBJ2-2
size: .
V: TRBV10-3
length: 16
D: .

DNA: TGTGCCAGCAGCTTCCGGGGGACAGGGAACAATGAGCAGTTCTTC
CDR3: CASSFRGTGNNEQFF
J: TRBJ2-1
size: .
V: TRBV5-5
length: 15
D: TRBD1

DNA: TGTGCCAGCACCTCTACCGAGGGGGAGCTGTTTTTT
CDR3: CASTSTEGELFF
J: TRBJ2-2
size: .
V: TRBV6-6
length: 12
D: .

DNA: TGCAGCGTTGTCGGGGACGTTGGTGGCTACACCTTC
CDR3: CSVVGDVGGYTF
J: TRBJ1-2
size: .
V: TRBV29-1
length: 12
D: .

DNA: TGTGCCAGCAGCGCCCCAAGACAGTTCTCTGGGGCCAACGTCCTGACTTTC
CDR3: CASSAPRQFSGANVLTF
J: TRBJ2-6
size: .
V: TRBV5-4
length: 17
D: .

DNA: TGTGCCAGCAGCTTAGATTCAGATACGCAGTATTTT
CDR3: CASSLDSDTQYF
J: TRBJ2-3
size: .
V: TRBV11-3
length: 12
D: .

DNA: TGTGCCAGCAGCAAGGGACTAGCGGGGGCGGCCGGGGAGCTGTTTTTT
CDR3: CASSKGLAGAAGELFF
J: TRBJ2-2
size: once
V: TRBV7-3
length: 16
D: TRBD2

DNA: TGTGCCAGCAGCTTAGCCGGGGGCACCAATCAGCCCCAGCATTTT
CDR3: CASSLAGGTNQPQHF
J: TRBJ1-5
size: .
V: TRBV11-2
length: 15
D: .

DNA: TGTGCCAGCAGATGGACAGGGGCGAATGGCTACACCTTC
CDR3: CASRWTGANGYTF
J: TRBJ1-2
size: few
V: TRBV6-1
length: 13
D: TRBD1

DNA: TGTGCCAGTAGCCCTGGGGGGGCACAAGAGACCCAGTACTTC
CDR3: CASSPGGAQETQYF
J: TRBJ2-5
size: .
V: TRBV19
length: 14
D: .

DNA: TGTGCCAGCAGAAGAGACTCGAACACTGAAGCTTTCTTT
CDR3: CASRRDSNTEAFF
J: TRBJ1-1
size: .
V: TRBV6-6
length: 13
D: .

DNA: TGTGCCACCAGCAGAGGCGGCACGATTAGCACAGATACGCAGTATTTT
CDR3: CATSRGGTISTDTQYF
J: TRBJ2-3
size: .
V: TRBV15
length: 16
D: .

DNA: TGTGCCAGCAGTGCTCCGGCAGAAAGATATAGCAATCAGCCCCAGCATTTT
CDR3: CASSAPAERYSNQPQHF
J: TRBJ1-5
size: .
V: TRBV6-1
length: 17
D: .

DNA: TGCGCCAGCAGCTTGGAGGTTACGGGGGCTTCCTCCATGAACACTGAAGCTTTCTTT
CDR3: CASSLEVTGASSMNTEAFF
J: TRBJ1-1
size: .
V: TRBV5-1
length: 19
D: .